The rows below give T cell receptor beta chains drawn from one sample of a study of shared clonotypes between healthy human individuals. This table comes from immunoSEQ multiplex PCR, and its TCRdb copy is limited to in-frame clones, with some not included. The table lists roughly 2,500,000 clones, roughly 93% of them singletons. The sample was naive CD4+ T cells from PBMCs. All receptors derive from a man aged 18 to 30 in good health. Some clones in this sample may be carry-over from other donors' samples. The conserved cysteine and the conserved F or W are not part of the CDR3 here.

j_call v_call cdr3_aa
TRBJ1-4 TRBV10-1 ASSGGTAFEKLF
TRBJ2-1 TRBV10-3 AISESSYGNQF
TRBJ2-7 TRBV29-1 SVQRSGNEQY
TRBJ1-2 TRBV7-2 ASSLVGGRSNYGYT
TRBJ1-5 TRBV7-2 ASSLDRNQPQH
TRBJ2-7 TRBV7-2 ASSLRAILATGEQY
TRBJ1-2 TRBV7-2 ASSLAGGDYGYT
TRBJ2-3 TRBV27 ASSPPVRSTDTQY
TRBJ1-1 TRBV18 ASSPRAQLSPNTEAF
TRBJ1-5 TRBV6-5 ARNPRDSNQPQH
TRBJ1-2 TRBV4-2 ASSQGDRAFGYT
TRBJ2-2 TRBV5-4 ASSVVAGANTGELF
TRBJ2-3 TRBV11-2 ASSLLMTSGSGTQY
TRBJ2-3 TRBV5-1 ASSLEPSAGVTYTQY
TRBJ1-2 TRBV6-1 ASRGSGGVSGYT
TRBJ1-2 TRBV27 ASGPGTGYISYT
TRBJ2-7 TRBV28 ASREQGSEQY
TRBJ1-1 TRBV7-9 ASSSQGRNTEAF
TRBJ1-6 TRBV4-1 ASSQFQGNSPLH
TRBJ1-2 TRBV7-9 ASSLGQGYGYT
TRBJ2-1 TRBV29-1 SVERLAYYNEQF
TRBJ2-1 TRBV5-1 ASSNGGYNEQF
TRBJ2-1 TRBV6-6 ASRKLSGSSYNEQF
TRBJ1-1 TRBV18 ASSPTPGQGFTEAF
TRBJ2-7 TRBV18 ASSPQRSSYEQY
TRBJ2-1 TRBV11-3 ASSLNSYNEQF
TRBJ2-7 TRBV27 ASSAGTGGRYEQY
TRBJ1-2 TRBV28 ASRSLMIGGYT
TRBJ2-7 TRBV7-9 ASSLGSGATYEQY
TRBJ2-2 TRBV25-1 ASTLTGTGELF
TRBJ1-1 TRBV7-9 ASSAGTGGAF
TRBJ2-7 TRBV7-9 ASSQGQGGYEQY
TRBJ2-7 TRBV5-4 ASSPAAQGPYEQY
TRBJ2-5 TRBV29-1 SVDGTGGETQY
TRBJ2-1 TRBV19 ASSIWGDGEQF
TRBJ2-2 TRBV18 ASSPLSREAHTGELF
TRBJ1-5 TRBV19 ASKDWQGGNQPQH
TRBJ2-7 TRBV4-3 ASSQESAGEQY
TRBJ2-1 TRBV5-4 ASSLSADKNNEQF
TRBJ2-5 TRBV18 ASSLGSYQETQY
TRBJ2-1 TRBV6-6 ASSPDREQF
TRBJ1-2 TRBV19 ASSITGFSGYT
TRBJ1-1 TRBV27 ASRLISSGTVNTEAF
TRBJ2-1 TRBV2 ASKRTGLGNEQF
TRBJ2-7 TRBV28 ASSTGGYEQY
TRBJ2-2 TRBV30 AWNAAGTGELF
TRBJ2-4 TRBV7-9 ASSVPSGRAGGKNIQY
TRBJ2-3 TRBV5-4 ASSLAQRGSTDTQY
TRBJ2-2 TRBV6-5 ASSTTGPRGGELF
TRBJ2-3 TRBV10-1 ASSELETDTQY
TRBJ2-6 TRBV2 ASRVHRAKSSGANVLT
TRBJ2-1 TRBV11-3 ASSLGGPSYNEQF
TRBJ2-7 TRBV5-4 ASSLDRPGGEQY
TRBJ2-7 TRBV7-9 ASSLSGQSLEQY
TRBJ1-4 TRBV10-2 ASSPQGATSEKLF
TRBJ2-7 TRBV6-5 ASSARDRAFQQY
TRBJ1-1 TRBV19 ASIKTRNTEAF
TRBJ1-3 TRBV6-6 ASRTTLGPNTIY
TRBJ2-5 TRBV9 ASSVAGAAETQY